This T cell receptor beta chain was recovered during a study of siplizumab effects on memory and regulatory T cells. The study's findings and limits: Alloreactive sequences traceable to unstimulated CD4+ memory cells were significantly reduced by siplizumab.

Regarding this clone: The antigen remains undetermined.

Sequenced by immunoSEQ multiplex PCR; TCRdb stores in-frame clones only, minus some. The repertoire includes around 120,000 clones, 90% to 95% of them detected once, and around 1.7% sits in the top ten. CDR1 and CDR2 from the germline V gene are KGHSH and LQKENI. Trimming removed 8 bases from V and 4 bases from J; junction bases left unmatched: 10. The CDR3 has 14 amino acids. Sequencing was done on a sample of non-Treg CD4+ T cells sorted from blood. The chain has TRBV18 and TRBJ2-7; 8 bases fit TRBD1. This TCR derives from a human donor in good health. The chain's CDR3 is CASQYRQGSYEQYF. The DNA of the CDR3 is TGTGCCAGCCAATATCGACAGGGGAGTTACGAGCAGTACTTC.